The 3 T cell receptor beta chains in this list originate from one sample, sequenced in a study of T cell repertoires in cytomegalovirus infection. TCRdb reprocessed the reads with MiXCR, giving one entry per CDR3 protein. Of 150,000 to 200,000 distinct CDR3 sequences listed, about 28% are singletons. Material for sequencing was PBMCs. These receptors were obtained from a human donor in good health (CMV status not recorded). Some clones in this sample may be carry-over from other donors' samples.

The table lists this clonotype with a few counts. The CDR3 nucleotides read TGCGCCAGCAGTGAAACAGGGATGAACACTGAAGCTTTCTTT. The encoded protein is CASSETGMNTEAFF. The rearrangement joins TRBV10-1 to TRBJ1-1, with D possibly matching TRBD1 (6 bases). Germline lookup yields CDR1 WNHNN and CDR2 SYGVQD (reference sequence). The CDR3 runs 14 residues. V was shortened by 3 bases and J by 0 bases, with 8 bases between the two germline ends.

CDR3 region: CASSEARFVTTDTQYF. As DNA, the CDR3 is TGTGCCAGCAGCGAGGCCAGATTCGTGACCACAGATACGCAGTATTTT. V is TRBV7-9 and J is TRBJ2-3; D uncertain. Trimming cost V 5 bases and J 2 bases, with 17 bases left between them. Germline CDR1 is SEHNR and CDR2 is FQNEAQ (reference sequence). This CDR3 region has 16 residues. Supplemented by reference TRBV7-9 and TRBJ2-3, the full variable domain reads DTGVSQNPRHKITKRGQNVTFRCDPISEHNRLYWYRQTLGQGPEFLTYFQNEAQLEKSRLLSDRFSAERPKGSFSTLEIQRTEQGDSAMYLCASSEARFVTTDTQYFGPGTRLTVL.

The chain couples TRBV5-6 to TRBJ2-4, with D tentatively TRBD2 (7 bases). Germline CDR1 and CDR2: SGHDT and YYEEEE. The CDR3 totals 16 residues. Trimming shortened V by 4 bases and J by 1 base, and 15 bases separated the two germline ends. The CDR3 nucleotides are TGTGCCAGCAGCGAGGTGGGGGGGCTGGCCAAAAACATTCAGTACTTC. Its protein product is CASSEVGGLAKNIQYF.